The 15 T cell receptor beta chains listed next were all sequenced from one sample in a study of T-cell memory formation after mild COVID-19. TCRdb used MiXCR to reprocess the 5' RACE reads, holding one entry per CDR3 protein. Of about 560,000 distinct CDR3 sequences in the sample, 15% to 20% were seen once. The specimen sequenced was PBMCs or a T cell subset sorted from them (not recorded which). All receptors come from an adult woman who had mild COVID-19 (a few samples of this study predate the infection). Cell type and time point are not known.

The chain uses TRBV6-1 and TRBJ2-7, with TRBD1 matching 7 bases. V was clipped by 3 bases and J by 4 bases; unmatched bases: 9. Germline V gives CDR1 MNHNS, CDR2 SASEGT. The CDR3 is 15 residues long. This CDR3 reads CASSELPGQKYEQYF. In nucleotides, the CDR3 is TGTGCCAGCAGTGAGCTACCGGGACAGAAATACGAGCAGTACTTC.

The chain is built from TRBV6-5 and TRBJ2-3; either TRBD1 or TRBD2 may supply D (5 bases each). V was cut by 10 bases and J by 0 bases, with 17 bases left in between. Germline V gene data show CDR1 as MNHEY and CDR2 as SVGAGI. CDR3 length: 15 amino acids. CDR3 DNA: TGTGCCACCGTCGCCTGGGGCGGGAGCACAGATACGCAGTATTTT. It translates to CATVAWGGSTDTQYF.

CDR3 bases: TGTGCCAGCAGTCGGGGTAGCGGGGGGACCACAGATACGCAGTATTTT. Its protein is CASSRGSGGTTDTQYF. The chain links TRBV7-9 to TRBJ2-3; 10 positions match TRBD2. This CDR3 is built from 16 residues. CDR1 and CDR2 from the germline V gene are SEHNR and FQNEAQ (reference sequence). With 6 bases clipped from V and 2 bases from J, the junction kept 8 bases outside the gene matches.

The CDR3, as DNA: TGTGCCAGCAGTCGCCGGGACAGGGTATCCTACGAGCAGTACTTC. It specifies CASSRRDRVSYEQYF. The chain couples TRBV6-2 or TRBV6-3 to TRBJ2-7; 9 bases line up with TRBD1. V lost 5 bases, J lost 1 base, and 6 bases stayed unmatched. Germline V gene lookup returns CDR1 MNHEY and CDR2 SVGEGT. The CDR3 covers 15 residues.

The table lists this clonotype with a few counts. J is TRBJ2-3 and V is TRBV5-4, with 12 nucleotides matching TRBD2. The germline CDR1 and CDR2 sequences are SGHNT and YYREEE (reference sequence). The CDR3 runs to 16 residues. V shed 3 bases and J 5 bases; nucleotides not matched to a gene: 7. The CDR3 nucleotides read TGTGCCAGCAGCTCGAGACTAGCGGGAGTGGGAGATACGCAGTATTTT. Amino acid sequence: CASSSRLAGVGDTQYF.

This clonotype has more than one count but fewer than ten. The chain combines TRBV7-6 with TRBJ2-7; 8 nucleotides match TRBD2. CDR3 length: 14 residues. Germline CDR1 reads SGHVS; CDR2 reads FNYEAQ. V gave up 5 bases and J gave up 3 bases; unmatched junction bases: 6. The CDR3 region has the DNA TGTGCCAGCAGCCCCGGGACTAGATACTACGAGCAGTACTTC. Translating it yields CASSPGTRYYEQYF.

This clonotype was seen a handful of times. This chain joins TRBV24-1 and TRBJ2-7; D may be TRBD2 (5 bases). V was shortened by 5 bases and J by 7 bases, with 17 bases between the two germline ends. This CDR3 has 14 amino acids. Germline values: CDR1 KGHDR, CDR2 SFDVKD. CDR3 bases: TGTGCCACCAGTGGTAGACGAGGGTCTCGAGAGCAGTACTTC. Protein product: CATSGRRGSREQYF.

In its sample, this clonotype was seen a few times. The chain employs TRBV5-1 and TRBJ2-3, with 12 bases aligning to TRBD2. This CDR3 region has 20 residues. V lost 0 bases and J lost 2; bases outside the gene matches: 13. CDR1 SGHRS and CDR2 YFSETQ come from the germline V gene. The CDR3 is CASSLEGELAGGEHTDTQYF. DNA of the CDR3: TGCGCCAGCAGCTTGGAAGGAGAACTAGCGGGGGGCGAACACACAGATACGCAGTATTTT.

This clonotype was seen at least ten times. The chain employs TRBV29-1 and TRBJ2-3; D unresolved. V lost 7 bases to trimming and J lost 2 bases, with 19 bases between them. CDR3 length: 15 residues. Germline values: CDR1 SQVTM, CDR2 ANQGSEA. The CDR3 DNA is TGCAGCGCCGACCCAACGGCAGGCTACACAGATACGCAGTATTTT. This encodes CSADPTAGYTDTQYF.

The chain carries TRBV7-6 and TRBJ2-7; D remains unclear. There are 16 residues in the CDR3. V lost 5 bases to trimming and J lost 3 bases, with 20 bases between them. CDR1 is SGHVS, CDR2 FNYEAQ, per germline. CDR3 nucleotide sequence: TGTGCCAGCAGCATGGTGGCGGCAGCCCAGGACTACGAGCAGTACTTC. It encodes CASSMVAAAQDYEQYF.

This clonotype was detected a few times. V is TRBV20-1 and J is TRBJ2-3; TRBD2 aligns across 9 bases. Trimming removed 6 bases from V and 2 bases from J; junction bases left unmatched: 3. The CDR3 totals 13 residues. The germline gives CDR1 DFQATT, CDR2 SNEGSKA (reference sequence). CDR3 protein: CSALAGPTDTQYF. The CDR3 DNA is TGCAGTGCGCTAGCGGGACCCACAGATACGCAGTATTTT.

This chain joins TRBV7-9 and TRBJ1-1; weak D call: TRBD1 (6 bases). The V end lost 1 base, the J end lost 0 bases, and 9 bases lay between the germline ends. The germline CDR1 and CDR2 sequences are SEHNR and FQNEAQ (reference sequence). The CDR3 runs to 15 residues. CDR3 amino acids: CASSLEAGVNTEAFF. For the CDR3, the DNA is TGTGCCAGCAGCTTAGAGGCAGGGGTGAACACTGAAGCTTTCTTT.

This chain joins TRBV5-8 and TRBJ2-1, with a possible D match to TRBD1 (6 bases). Trimming stripped 3 bases from V and 4 bases from J, with 26 bases between. The germline V gene has CDR1 SGHTS and CDR2 YDEGEE. This CDR3 comprises 19 residues. CDR3 protein: CASSSSFLNRDTWYNEQFF. The CDR3 nucleotides are TGTGCCAGCAGCTCATCGTTCCTGAATAGGGACACCTGGTACAATGAGCAGTTCTTC.

This clonotype came up a few times. The CDR3: CASSSAGAGANVLTF. The CDR3 DNA sequence: TGTGCCAGCAGCTCGGCAGGAGCAGGGGCCAACGTCCTGACTTTC. The chain uses TRBV9 and TRBJ2-6; D ambiguous. The germline gives CDR1 SGDLS, CDR2 YYNGEE. V lost 4 bases, J lost 4 bases, and 12 bases lay in between. This CDR3 is built from 15 residues.

In this sample, this clonotype turned up a few times. CDR3 bases: TGCAGTGCTAGAGATTGGGACAGGGGGCAGAGCGGGGAGCTGTTTTTT. Its protein product is CSARDWDRGQSGELFF. The chain couples TRBV20-1 to TRBJ2-2; 12 bases fit TRBD1. The CDR3 totals 16 residues. Losses at the gene ends were 0 bases for V and 7 bases for J; bases not matched to a gene: 6. Germline assignment: CDR1 DFQATT and CDR2 SNEGSKA (reference sequence).